This record covers a single T cell receptor (beta chain). Its matching antigen is unknown. The data belong to a study of T-cell reconstitution after alpha-beta-depleted transplantation in children. Germline loops: CDR1 DFQATT, CDR2 SNEGSKA (reference sequence). The CDR3 is 19 amino acids. Germline trimming cut 0 bases from V and 6 bases from J; bases unmatched to any gene: 13. General study points: Among T cells one year after transplant, newly produced cells accounted for most counts and diversity. Reportedly, roughly two months post-transplant, alpha-beta T cells arose from several hundred expanded graft clones. Surviving recipient T cells and thymic progenitors underlay high day-60 TCRbeta diversity in some patients.

Preparing the TCRbeta library involved the use of unique molecular identifiers. TCRdb re-analysed the PCR reads in MiXCR, keeping a single row per CDR3 protein. Of around 600,000 distinct CDR3 sequences in the sample, about 21% are singletons; the top ten hold 11% to 15%. Here the sequenced sample was PBMCs, mostly from graft donor cells, taken 360 days after TCRalphabeta/CD19-depleted stem cell transplant. V is TRBV20-1 and J is TRBJ2-2, with 13 nucleotides matching TRBD2. The source is a boy under two years old who had a stem cell transplant for acute myeloid leukemia, so the T cells may come from the graft donor. In DNA, the CDR3 is TGCAGTGCTAGAGACTTTCGGGGACTAGCGGGGATCGAGTCCGGGGAGCTGTTTTTT. This codes for CSARDFRGLAGIESGELFF.